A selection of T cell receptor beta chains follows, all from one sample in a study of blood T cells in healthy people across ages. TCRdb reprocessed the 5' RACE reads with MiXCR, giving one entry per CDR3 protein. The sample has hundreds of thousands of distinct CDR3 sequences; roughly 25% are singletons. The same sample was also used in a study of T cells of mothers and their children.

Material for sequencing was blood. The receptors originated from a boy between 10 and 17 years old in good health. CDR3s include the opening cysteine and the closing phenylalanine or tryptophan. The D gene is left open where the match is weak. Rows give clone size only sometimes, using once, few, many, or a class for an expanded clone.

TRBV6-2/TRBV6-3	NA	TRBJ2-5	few	CASSALERQYF	TGTGCCAGCAGTGCCCTGGAGAGGCAGTACTTC
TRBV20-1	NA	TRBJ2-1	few	CSAKDRIYNEQFF	TGCAGTGCCAAAGATCGGATCTACAATGAGCAGTTCTTC
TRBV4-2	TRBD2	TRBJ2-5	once	CASSQYSGAGTQYF	TGTGCCAGCAGCCAATATAGCGGGGCCGGGACCCAGTACTTC
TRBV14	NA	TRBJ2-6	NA	CASSQFIGISGANVLAF	TGTGCCAGCAGCCAATTTATAGGGATCTCTGGGGCCAACGTCCTGGCTTTC
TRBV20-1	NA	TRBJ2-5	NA	CSSGSDETQYF	TGCAGTTCGGGGAGCGATGAGACCCAGTACTTC
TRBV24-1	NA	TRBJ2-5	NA	CATSDPEIETQYF	TGTGCCACCAGTGATCCCGAAATTGAGACCCAGTACTTC
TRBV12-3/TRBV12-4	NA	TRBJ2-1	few	CASTDWLSDEQFF	TGTGCCAGCACCGACTGGTTATCTGATGAGCAGTTCTTC
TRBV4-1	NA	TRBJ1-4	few	CASSLPPGGEKLFF	TGCGCCAGCAGCCTACCACCCGGGGGTGAAAAACTGTTTTTT
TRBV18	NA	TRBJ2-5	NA	CASSPMTGAYQETQYF	TGTGCCAGCTCACCAATGACGGGGGCGTACCAAGAGACCCAGTACTTC
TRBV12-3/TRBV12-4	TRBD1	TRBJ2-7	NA	CASSFRQGVTYEQYF	TGTGCCAGCAGTTTCAGACAGGGAGTGACCTACGAGCAGTACTTC
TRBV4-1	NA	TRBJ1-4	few	CASSQDPSPEKLFF	TGCGCCAGCAGCCAAGACCCTTCCCCTGAAAAACTGTTTTTT
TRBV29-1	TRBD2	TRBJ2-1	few	CSVTGGLAGVSYNEQFF	TGCAGCGTTACAGGGGGACTAGCGGGAGTCTCCTACAATGAGCAGTTCTTC
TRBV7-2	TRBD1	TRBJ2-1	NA	CASSLAGGSGSYNEQFF	TGTGCCAGCAGCTTGGCAGGGGGCAGTGGCTCCTACAATGAGCAGTTCTTC
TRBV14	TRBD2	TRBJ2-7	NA	CASSQEMVAGRNEQYF	TGTGCCAGCAGCCAAGAAATGGTAGCGGGACGAAACGAGCAGTACTTC
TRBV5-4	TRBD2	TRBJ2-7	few	CASSQPGLAGEGEQYF	TGTGCCAGCAGCCAGCCGGGACTAGCGGGAGAGGGCGAGCAGTACTTC
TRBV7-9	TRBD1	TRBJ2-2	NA	CASSQGVLNTGELFF	TGTGCCAGCAGCCAGGGGGTCCTGAACACCGGGGAGCTGTTTTTT
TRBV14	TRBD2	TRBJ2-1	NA	CASSQTELAGTNEQFF	TGTGCCAGCAGCCAAACGGAACTAGCGGGAACAAATGAGCAGTTCTTC
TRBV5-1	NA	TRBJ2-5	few	CASSKPSGVQQETQYF	TGCGCCAGCAGCAAGCCCTCAGGGGTCCAACAAGAGACCCAGTACTTC
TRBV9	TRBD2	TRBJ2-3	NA	CASSDRGDPGTSGNTDTQYF	TGTGCCAGCAGCGACCGAGGGGACCCCGGGACTAGCGGGAACACAGATACGCAGTATTTT
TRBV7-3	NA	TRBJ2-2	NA	CASSLLSLGAGELFF	TGTGCCAGCAGCTTATTGAGTCTAGGAGCCGGGGAGCTGTTTTTT
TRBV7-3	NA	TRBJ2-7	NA	CASSLTEAGFNEQYF	TGTGCCAGCAGCTTAACCGAGGCGGGATTCAACGAGCAGTACTTC
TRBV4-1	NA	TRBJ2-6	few	CASSQEQGSGVLTF	TGCGCCAGCAGCCAAGAACAGGGTTCAGGAGTCCTGACTTTC